These 13 T cell receptor beta chains originate from one sample sequenced in a study of response to subunit inactivated influenza vaccine. TCRdb analysed the RT-PCR reads with MiXCR anew, one entry per CDR3 protein. The table lists about 540,000 distinct CDR3 sequences, under 30% of them singletons, with 2.8% in the top ten. The sample was also linked to a second study, of T cells expressing NK-cell markers. That investigation notes: Beta-chain TCR cDNA was generated via 5'RACE template switching with UMIs.

Sequences were derived from CD4+ T cells sorted from PBMCs, sampled 12 days after vaccination. Receptor source: a man aged 50-59 years who received an inactivated influenza vaccine.

This clonotype appeared a few times. The gene calls are TRBV14 and TRBJ2-7, with D hard to call. There are 15 residues in the CDR3. The germline V gene encodes CDR1 SGHDN and CDR2 FVKESK. The V and J ends lost 0 bases and 3 bases respectively, with 12 bases between them. The CDR3: CASSQEGNRIYEQYF. CDR3 nucleotide sequence: TGTGCCAGCAGCCAAGAGGGGAATCGGATCTACGAGCAGTACTTC.

The rearrangement links TRBV6-1 to TRBJ2-1, with 7 bases identical to TRBD2. CDR3 length: 15 residues. Germline V lookup: CDR1 MNHNS, CDR2 SASEGT. V lost 6 bases to trimming and J lost 5 bases; unmatched junction nucleotides: 10. The CDR3 sequence is CASRGLAATNNEQFF. CDR3 nucleotides: TGTGCCAGCAGGGGGCTAGCGGCCACAAACAATGAGCAGTTCTTC.

The chain uses TRBV15 and TRBJ1-4; unclear D gene. Germline V CDR1 and CDR2: LNHNV, YYDKDF (reference sequence). Deletions cut 5 bases from V and 0 bases from J, with 13 bases between. The CDR3 sequence is 16 residues long. For the CDR3, the DNA is TGTGCCACCAGCTCGCGGGCCACTGCAACTAATGAAAAACTGTTTTTT. It specifies CATSSRATATNEKLFF.

V and J are TRBV5-8 and TRBJ2-3; TRBD1 agrees at 8 bases. Germline assignment: CDR1 SGHTS and CDR2 YDEGEE. This CDR3 region has 14 residues. Trimming at V came to 5 bases and at J to 3 bases, leaving 5 bases not matched to a gene. The CDR3 reads CASRPGQGTDTQYF. The DNA of the CDR3 is TGTGCCAGCAGGCCCGGACAGGGAACAGATACGCAGTATTTT.

The chain combines TRBV12-3 or TRBV12-4 with TRBJ2-1, with TRBD2 identical over 7 bases. This CDR3 region has 13 residues. V gave up 5 bases and J gave up 9 bases; unmatched junction bases: 7. CDR3: CASSLGRELEQFF. Written as DNA, the CDR3 is TGTGCCAGCAGTCTAGGGCGGGAGCTTGAGCAGTTCTTC.

V gene TRBV24-1 combines with J gene TRBJ1-2; D is possibly TRBD1 (5 bases). Trimming cost V 3 bases and J 4 bases, with 14 bases left between them. Per the germline V gene, CDR1 is KGHDR and CDR2 is SFDVKD. The CDR3 length is 15 residues. For the CDR3, the DNA is TGTGCCACCAGTGATGACCGGGGCGCTTTCTATGGCTACACCTTC. It translates to CATSDDRGAFYGYTF.

A few counts support this clonotype. V and J are TRBV12-3 or TRBV12-4 and TRBJ1-2, with no clear D. Deletions cut 5 bases from V and 4 bases from J, with 14 bases between. The CDR3 extends over 14 amino acids. The CDR3 DNA reads as TGTGCCAGCAGTCCGCGAAGAGTCACCTATGGCTACACCTTC. It yields the protein CASSPRRVTYGYTF.

This sequence joins TRBV7-9 and TRBJ2-2; no firm D call. The CDR3 loop spans 15 amino acids. The germline gives CDR1 SEHNR, CDR2 FQNEAQ (reference sequence). V lost 5 bases and J 2 bases, leaving 12 bases between the germline ends. CDR3 sequence reads: CASSRLVGNTGELFF. In DNA form, the CDR3 reads TGTGCCAGCAGCCGACTTGTGGGAAACACCGGGGAGCTGTTTTTT.

The rearrangement links TRBV6-1 to TRBJ2-7; TRBD1 matches at 9 bases. V lost 11 bases to trimming and J lost 6 bases; unmatched junction nucleotides: 11. The germline V gene encodes CDR1 MNHNS and CDR2 SASEGT. This CDR3 has 13 amino acids. The CDR3 nucleotides are TGTGCCGTCTCCGGGACAGGGCGTCTCGAGCAGTACTTC. This encodes CAVSGTGRLEQYF.

The J gene is TRBJ2-1, the V gene TRBV20-1; 10 bases match TRBD2. The germline V gene has CDR1 DFQATT and CDR2 SNEGSKA (reference sequence). The CDR3 spans 16 residues. V was pared by 0 bases and J by 7 bases, with 9 bases of the junction left unmatched. CDR3 sequence reads: CSARDSWLAGENEQFF. The CDR3 coding sequence is TGCAGTGCTAGAGATTCATGGCTAGCGGGAGAAAATGAGCAGTTCTTC.

This clonotype was seen a few times. The chain is built from TRBV7-2 and TRBJ1-5, with D hard to call. Trimming stripped 0 bases from V and 6 bases from J, with 12 bases between. The CDR3 is 15 amino acids. The germline V gene encodes CDR1 SGHTA and CDR2 FQGNSA. The CDR3 DNA follows: TGTGCCAGCAGCTTAGCGCTAGGGATCGCTCAGCCCCAGCATTTT. Translating gives CASSLALGIAQPQHF.

This clonotype was counted a few times. The chain couples TRBV20-1 to TRBJ2-3; D perhaps matches TRBD2 (6 bases). V gave up 5 bases and J gave up 0 bases, with 15 bases separating them. CDR3 length equals 15 residues. Germline CDR1 reads DFQATT; CDR2 reads SNEGSKA (reference sequence). The CDR3 DNA reads as TGCAGTGCTGGGAGGACATCGACAAGCACAGATACGCAGTATTTT. It is translated as CSAGRTSTSTDTQYF.

This clonotype was recorded many times. The chain recombines TRBV18 with TRBJ2-1; no reliable D call. The CDR3 loop spans 12 amino acids. With 1 base removed from V and 8 bases from J, the gap between germline ends came to 6 bases. CDR1 and CDR2 from the germline V gene are KGHSH and LQKENI. The CDR3 region is CASSPRMHEQFF. The CDR3 DNA reads as TGTGCCAGCTCACCACGAATGCATGAGCAGTTCTTC.